Presented here are 22 T cell receptor beta chains from one specimen sequenced in a study of brain T cells in children with intractable seizures. Sequencing used immunoSEQ multiplex PCR; TCRdb keeps in-frame clones, though not all of them. Of 50,000 to 75,000 clones in the sample, around 95% were seen once. The material was peripheral blood, obtained at surgery. The receptors here all came from a boy under two years old with focal cortical dysplasia and intractable seizures.

The chain has TRBV6-4 and TRBJ1-2, with 7 bases identical to TRBD1. The CDR3 runs to 19 residues. CDR1 MRHNA and CDR2 SNTAGT come from the germline V gene. The V segment lost 0 bases and the J segment 4 bases; nucleotides outside the gene matches: 17. CDR3 nucleotides: TGTGCCAGCAGTGACTCGGGGACAGTGGCCTCCTCCATACCCTATGGCTACACCTTC. This translates into CASSDSGTVASSIPYGYTF.

J is TRBJ2-7 and V is TRBV13; D gene unclear. CDR1 is PRHDT and CDR2 is FYEKMQ in the germline V gene (reference sequence). The CDR3 loop spans 13 amino acids. V shed 5 bases and J shed 2 bases, with 10 bases lying between them. The CDR3 nucleotides are TGTGCCAGCAGCCCCAATAACCCCTACGAGCAGTACTTC. The encoded protein is CASSPNNPYEQYF.

This chain joins TRBV11-1 and TRBJ2-3; D is undetermined. This CDR3 contains 14 residues. V lost 2 bases to trimming and J lost 2 bases, with 8 bases between them. Germline V CDR1 and CDR2: SGHAT, FQDESV (reference sequence). CDR3 in amino acids: CASSLQEFTDTQYF. The DNA of the CDR3 is TGTGCCAGCAGCTTACAGGAATTCACAGATACGCAGTATTTT.

V gene TRBV7-2 combines with J gene TRBJ2-5; D call uncertain. The CDR3 has 14 residues. In germline, CDR1 is SGHTA, CDR2 FQGNSA. V lost 0 bases, J lost 2 bases, and 7 bases lay in between. The CDR3 here is CASSLAGLQETQYF. CDR3 in DNA: TGTGCCAGCAGCTTAGCGGGCCTACAAGAGACCCAGTACTTC.

The chain uses TRBV19 and TRBJ1-2; no reliable D call. The V and J ends lost 10 bases and 6 bases respectively, with 15 bases between them. The CDR3 has 12 residues. CDR1 is LNHDA and CDR2 is SQIVND in the germline V gene (reference sequence). CDR3 bases: TGTGCCACTTGGACGGGAAGGGATGGCTACACCTTC. The encoded protein is CATWTGRDGYTF. Looking up the rest from reference TRBV19 and TRBJ1-2 gives the full variable domain: DGGITQSPKYLFRKEGQNVTLSCEQNLNHDAMYWYRQDPGQGLRLIYYSQIVNDFQKGDIAEGYSVSREKKESFPLTVTSAQKNPTAFYLCATWTGRDGYTFGSGTRLTVV.

Written as DNA, the CDR3 is TGCGCCACCTCTTCTGGGAGGGGTCTGACTAAGAACTATGGCTACACCTTC. This codes for CATSSGRGLTKNYGYTF. V gene TRBV5-1 combines with J gene TRBJ1-2; the D gene is possibly TRBD1 (5 bases). The germline gives CDR1 SGHRS, CDR2 YFSETQ. The CDR3 spans 17 residues. The V end was cut by 9 bases, the J end by 2 bases, with 26 bases between.

The J gene is TRBJ1-2, the V gene TRBV13; D call uncertain. CDR1 is PRHDT and CDR2 is FYEKMQ in the germline V gene (reference sequence). Between the trimmed V and J ends, which lost 3 bases and 0 bases, there was a span of 17 bases. This CDR3 comprises 17 residues. The CDR3 region is CASSFNIWTQANYGYTF. The DNA of the CDR3 is TGTGCCAGCAGCTTCAATATTTGGACGCAAGCTAACTATGGCTACACCTTC. Based on the CDR3 plus reference TRBV13 and TRBJ1-2, the full variable domain is AAGVIQSPRHLIKEKRETATLKCYPIPRHDTVYWYQQGPGQDPQFLISFYEKMQSDKGSIPDRFSAQQFSDYHSELNMSSLELGDSALYFCASSFNIWTQANYGYTFGSGTRLTVV.

This sequence joins TRBV5-4 and TRBJ2-5; 11 nucleotides agree with TRBD2. The CDR3 covers 16 residues. Germline CDR1 is SGHNT and CDR2 is YYREEE (reference sequence). After removal of 3 bases from V and 2 bases from J, the junction contained 6 bases not matched to a gene. DNA of the CDR3: TGTGCCAGCAGCTACCGTAGCGGGGGGGTACAAGAGACCCAGTACTTC. It translates to CASSYRSGGVQETQYF.

The rearrangement links TRBV27 to TRBJ1-6; 7 positions agree with TRBD1. The CDR3 length is 13 residues. The V gene end was trimmed by 5 bases and the J gene end by 10 bases; junction bases not matched to a gene: 5. Germline CDR1 reads MNHEY; CDR2 reads SMNVEV (reference sequence). The CDR3 sequence is CASSPTGVSPLHF. CDR3 coding DNA: TGTGCCAGCAGTCCTACAGGGGTATCACCCCTCCACTTT.

This sequence joins TRBV4-1 and TRBJ1-4, with 10 bases that match TRBD1. From germline, CDR1 is MGHRA and CDR2 YSYEKL. There are 14 residues in the CDR3. V lost 5 bases to trimming and J lost 8 bases; unmatched junction nucleotides: 5. In nucleotides, the CDR3 is TGCGCCAGCAGCTACAGGACAGGGGGGGAAAAACTGTTTTTT. It translates to CASSYRTGGEKLFF.

The V gene is TRBV11-2, the J gene TRBJ2-2; D is unresolved. This CDR3 is 13 amino acids long. The V end was cut by 5 bases, the J end by 4 bases, with 8 bases between. From germline, CDR1 is SGHAT and CDR2 FQNNGV. CDR3: CASSILVTGELFF. In nucleotides, the CDR3 is TGTGCCAGCAGCATACTCGTCACCGGGGAGCTGTTTTTT.

The V gene is TRBV7-9, the J gene TRBJ2-3; D is possibly TRBD2 (7 bases). The germline CDR1 and CDR2 sequences are SEHNR and FQNEAQ (reference sequence). The CDR3 length is 17 residues. Trimming cost V 6 bases and J 3 bases, with 22 bases left between them. CDR3 in DNA: TGTGCCAGCAGGGTTGGGATTCGGGGGGCGAGGACAGATACGCAGTATTTT. Amino acid sequence: CASRVGIRGARTDTQYF.

The V and J genes are TRBV7-2 and TRBJ2-3, with 11 bases matching TRBD2. The CDR3 spans 18 residues. V gave up 5 bases and J gave up 2 bases; unmatched junction bases: 12. The V gene's germline CDR1 is SGHTA and CDR2 FQGNSA. The CDR3 loop reads CASSQNPSSGRTTDTQYF. CDR3 bases: TGTGCCAGCAGCCAAAACCCCTCTAGCGGGAGGACCACAGATACGCAGTATTTT.

The V gene is TRBV21-1, the J gene TRBJ2-7; the D call TRBD2 from the table was never checked on the DNA. TRBV21-1 is classified as a pseudogene. The CDR3 is 15 amino acids. CDR3 bases: TGTGCCAGCAGCAAATGTGTGTTGGAGGACTACGAGCAGTACTTC. Translated, it gives CASSKCVLEDYEQYF.

The chain uses TRBV5-5 and TRBJ2-2; 7 nucleotides match TRBD2. This CDR3 has 15 residues. Germline lookup yields CDR1 SGHKS and CDR2 YYEKEE (reference sequence). Germline trimming cut 1 base from V and 3 bases from J; bases unmatched to any gene: 3. The CDR3, as DNA: TGTGCCAGCAGCTTGACGGGGAGGGACACCGGGGAGCTGTTTTTT. This translates into CASSLTGRDTGELFF. The variable domain in full, with the rest retrieved from reference TRBV5-5 and TRBJ2-2, is DAGVTQSPTHLIKTRGQQVTLRCSPISGHKSVSWYQQVLGQGPQFIFQYYEKEERGRGNFPDRFSARQFPNYSSELNVNALLLGDSALYLCASSLTGRDTGELFFGEGSRLTVL.

This rearrangement joins TRBV20-1 to TRBJ2-1; D might be TRBD1 (5 bases). The CDR3 sequence is 16 residues long. Deletions cut 3 bases from V and 0 bases from J, with 15 bases between. Germline values: CDR1 DFQATT, CDR2 SNEGSKA (reference sequence). The CDR3 nucleotides are TGCAGTGCTAGTGTTGGACACATGAGCTCCTACAATGAGCAGTTCTTC. Amino acids: CSASVGHMSSYNEQFF.

This clone was found once. J is TRBJ2-2 and V is TRBV19, with TRBD1 matching over 8 bases. The length of the CDR3 is 14 residues. From germline, CDR1 is LNHDA and CDR2 SQIVND (reference sequence). V trimming: 9 bases; J trimming: 6 bases; junction bases outside the gene matches: 9. The CDR3 DNA is TGTGCCAGCAAGCCGCGGGACAGGTCCGGGGAGCTGTTTTTT. Encoded protein: CASKPRDRSGELFF.

The chain recombines TRBV19 with TRBJ2-1; 9 positions agree with TRBD1. V lost 1 base, J lost 4 bases, and 11 bases stayed unmatched. Germline V gene sequence: CDR1 LNHDA, CDR2 SQIVND (reference sequence). This CDR3 has 18 residues. The CDR3 nucleotides are TGTGCCAGTAGTATAGTGGGGTACAACAGGGGGCGATACAATGAGCAGTTCTTC. Residues: CASSIVGYNRGRYNEQFF.

The chain joins TRBV18 to TRBJ2-1; TRBD2 agrees at 14 bases. V lost 0 bases, J lost 4 bases, and 5 bases stayed unmatched. Germline assignment: CDR1 KGHSH and CDR2 LQKENI. There are 18 residues in the CDR3. Here the CDR3 DNA reads TGTGCCAGCTCACCACCGACTAGCGGGGGGGCCGGATACAATGAGCAGTTCTTC. This codes for CASSPPTSGGAGYNEQFF. The variable domain in full, with the rest retrieved from reference TRBV18 and TRBJ2-1, is NAGVMQNPRHLVRRRGQEARLRCSPMKGHSHVYWYRQLPEEGLKFMVYLQKENIIDESGMPKERFSAEFPKEGPSILRIQQVVRGDSAAYFCASSPPTSGGAGYNEQFFGPGTRLTVL.

This chain connects TRBV5-7 to TRBJ2-2, with 8 bases matching TRBD1. TRBV5-7 is identified as an open reading frame with a role that is uncertain. J was trimmed by 1 base and V by 5 bases; bases with no gene match: 10. The CDR3 runs to 17 residues. Written as DNA, the CDR3 is TGTGCCAGCAGACCTTCCAGGGGGCTAAGGAACACCGGGGAGCTGTTTTTT. Translating gives CASRPSRGLRNTGELFF.

The chain's CDR3 is CASSEYASGLSDTQYF. CDR3 nucleotides: TGTGCCAGCAGTGAATACGCTAGCGGGCTCTCAGATACGCAGTATTTT. The J gene is TRBJ2-3, the V gene TRBV2; 8 nucleotides agree with TRBD2. This CDR3 is 16 amino acids long. Trimming took 2 bases from V and 4 from J; bases not matched to a gene: 8. The germline gives CDR1 SNHLY, CDR2 FYNNEI.

This chain joins TRBV2 and TRBJ2-1, with 9 positions matching TRBD1. The V segment lost 8 bases and the J segment 3 bases; nucleotides outside the gene matches: 2. Germline loops: CDR1 SNHLY, CDR2 FYNNEI. The length of the CDR3 is 13 residues. CDR3 amino acids: CASSGQGYNEQFF. DNA of the CDR3: TGTGCCAGCTCGGGACAGGGCTACAATGAGCAGTTCTTC.